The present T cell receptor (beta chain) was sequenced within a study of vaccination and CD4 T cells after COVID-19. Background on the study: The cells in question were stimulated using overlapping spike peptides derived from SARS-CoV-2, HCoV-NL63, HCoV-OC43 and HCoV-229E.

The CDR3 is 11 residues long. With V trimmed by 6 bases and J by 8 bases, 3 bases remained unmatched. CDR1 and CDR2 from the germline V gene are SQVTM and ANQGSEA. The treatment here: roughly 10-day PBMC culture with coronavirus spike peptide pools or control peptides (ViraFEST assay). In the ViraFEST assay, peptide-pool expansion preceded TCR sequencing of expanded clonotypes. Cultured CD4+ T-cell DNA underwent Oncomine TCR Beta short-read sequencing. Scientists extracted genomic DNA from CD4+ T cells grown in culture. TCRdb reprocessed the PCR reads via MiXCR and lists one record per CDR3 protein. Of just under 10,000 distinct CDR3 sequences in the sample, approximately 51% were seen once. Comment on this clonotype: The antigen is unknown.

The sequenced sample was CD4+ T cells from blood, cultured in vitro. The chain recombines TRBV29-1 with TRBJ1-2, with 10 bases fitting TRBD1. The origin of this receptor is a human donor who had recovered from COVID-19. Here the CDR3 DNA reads TGCAGCGTCGGGACAGGGGTCGGCTACACCTTC. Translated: CSVGTGVGYTF.